This T cell receptor beta chain was sequenced for a study of cytomegalovirus exposure and HLA in healthy donors. This clone was seen a handful of times. Its matching antigen is unknown. The germline gives CDR1 SGHRS, CDR2 YFSETQ. V lost 0 bases, J lost 3 bases, and 5 bases stayed unmatched. This CDR3 contains 17 residues. Findings and caveats of the study: A later analysis reportedly identified an Asian-associated ancestry cluster as carrying fewer N-insertions than the approximately 670-donor mean. No immune exposure information besides CMV serostatus was available.

In the PCR, 60 Vbeta and 13 Jbeta primers were used. The protocol was immunoSEQ multiplex PCR, while the TCRdb copy is restricted to in-frame clones and leaves out a portion. The sample lists hundreds of thousands of clones, over 60% seen once, with 1.5% to 2% in the top ten. The chain carries TRBV5-1 and TRBJ2-3; 12 nucleotides agree with TRBD2. The origin of this receptor is a male donor in good health and CMV-seronegative. Sample: PBMCs. CDR3 protein: CASSLDTSGGFTDTQYF. CDR3 bases: TGCGCCAGCAGCTTGGATACTAGCGGGGGGTTTACAGATACGCAGTATTTT. Variable domain in full (rest from reference TRBV5-1 and TRBJ2-3): KAGVTQTPRYLIKTRGQQVTLSCSPISGHRSVSWYQQTPGQGLQFLFEYFSETQRNKGNFPGRFSGRQFSNSRSEMNVSTLELGDSALYLCASSLDTSGGFTDTQYFGPGTRLTVL.